A few counts support the clone carrying this T cell receptor beta chain. Its specificity is unknown. V was pared by 6 bases and J by 6 bases, with 17 bases between. This CDR3 has 14 amino acids. Included in the TCR beta cDNA libraries were unique molecular identifiers. TCRdb used MiXCR to reprocess the PCR reads, holding one entry per CDR3 protein. The data show 350,000 to 500,000 distinct CDR3 sequences, about 40% seen once. This entry comes from a study of post-analysis software for immune sequencing data. The study, taken as a whole, reports: There were five or six TRBV segments more frequent in patients than controls, and TRBV5-6, TRBV5-1 and TRBV20-1 were among them.

V is TRBV12-3 or TRBV12-4 and J is TRBJ1-2, with D maybe TRBD1 (6 bases). The sequenced sample was blood. The source is a girl aged 2 to 9 with multiple sclerosis. CDR3 region: CASRPTGMGHGYTF. CDR3 sequence (DNA): TGTGCCAGCAGACCGACAGGCATGGGGCATGGCTACACCTTC.